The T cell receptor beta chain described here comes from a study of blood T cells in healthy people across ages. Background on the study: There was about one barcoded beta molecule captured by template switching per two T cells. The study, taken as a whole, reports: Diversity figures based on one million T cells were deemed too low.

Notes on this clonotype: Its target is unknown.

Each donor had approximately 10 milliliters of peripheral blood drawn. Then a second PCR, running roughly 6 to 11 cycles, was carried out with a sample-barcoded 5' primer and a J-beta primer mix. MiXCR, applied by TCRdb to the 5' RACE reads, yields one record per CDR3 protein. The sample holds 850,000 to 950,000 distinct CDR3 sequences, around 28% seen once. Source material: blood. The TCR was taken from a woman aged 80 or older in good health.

The CDR3 nucleotides are TGTGCCAGCAGCCCCCCAGGGGGGGTCAACACCGGGGAGCTGTTTTTT. Its protein is CASSPPGGVNTGELFF. The rearrangement uses TRBV6-2 or TRBV6-3 and TRBJ2-2, with D tentatively TRBD1 or TRBD2 (7 bases each). From germline, CDR1 is MNHEY and CDR2 SVGEGT. The CDR3 totals 16 residues. Trimming pared 6 bases from V and 2 bases from J, leaving 16 bases between.